This section outlines one TCR beta chain sequence together with its context. What this receptor recognizes is not known. Base qualities are missing; no much larger clone stands one base away. Peripheral blood CD8+ and CD4+ T cells from healthy donors, Susac syndrome patients and multiple sclerosis patients were profiled using high-throughput TCR beta sequencing. The multiple sclerosis controls were treatment-naive patients who had stable or active relapsing-remitting disease and met the revised McDonald criteria. Bulk CD8+ and CD4+ T cells were purified magnetically by negative isolation, whereas CD8+ TEMRA cells were enriched by FACS. Blood was collected in EDTA tubes and processed within 24 hours, with PBMCs isolated through density gradient centrifugation. PBMCs intended for TCR sequencing were frozen in liquid nitrogen and were later thawed in a 37 degrees C water bath. A purity of at least 90% was achieved for sorted or isolated CD4+, CD8+ and CD8+ TEMRA cells.

This sample stems from a study of CD8 T cells in Susac syndrome (dated by TCRdb to between 2018 and 2020). Turning to the overall study: Whether CD8+ T cell activation and differentiation in Susac syndrome was antigen driven was tested using repertoire sequencing. Results and caveats for the whole study, not just this receptor: The number of individuals in the TCR sequencing and HLA analysis was acknowledged as relatively small.

RNA was extracted with the RNeasy kit and 0.5 to 1 ug was reverse transcribed using random hexamers. The immunoSEQ multiplex PCR assay, which covers 54 Vbeta and 13 Jbeta segments, was used to amplify TCR beta CDR3 regions. To correct PCR amplification bias, a synthetic template baseline was used for both primer optimization and computational correction. As for the original processing: Only productive sequences were kept, with reads annotated to V, D and J genes according to IMGT and analyzed in immunoSEQ Analyzer. To calculate clonality, Shannon entropy was normalized by log2 of the number of productive unique sequences and then subtracted from one. For each patient and control, public and private clones were evaluated within the 100 most prevalent clones. A clone was defined as Susac-specific if it was absent from the healthy and MS cohorts, from approximately 980 published viral clones and from other ImmuneACCESS disease sequences. Starting from the raw public reads, TCRdb applied fastp trimming at Q25, assembled clones with MiXCR and retained in-frame beta chains. Rows with a matching CDR3 protein are joined into one entry that keeps the most common DNA and genes. The authors' filters were not applied to this entry. This sample has 150,000 to 250,000 distinct CDR3 sequences in its table, and about 95% of those were observed once. Of the sample, roughly 0.088% falls within the top ten clones.

The trim is 4 bases for V and 10 bases for J, with a gap of 8 bases between the germline ends. Measured from the cysteine to the phenylalanine, the CDR3 is 11 residues long. Of all the DNA, just the CDR3 is kept, 33 bases in frame from base 1. The germline V gene specifies SGHDN as CDR1 and FVKESK as CDR2. This clonotype was sampled from a human donor with multiple sclerosis. Sequencing was carried out using CD4+ T cells from PBMCs. The rearranged segments are TRBV14 and TRBJ2-1; no D gene call is confident. The CDR3 region: CASSRNVEQFF. The DNA is TGTGCCAGCAGCCGGAACGTGGAGCAGTTCTTC. When the CDR3 is completed using the reference TRBV14 and TRBJ2-1 genes on either side, the full variable domain is EAGVTQFPSHSVIEKGQTVTLRCDPISGHDNLYWYRRVMGKEIKFLLHFVKESKQDESGMPNNRFLAERTGGTYSTLKVQPAELEDSGVYFCASSRNVEQFFGPGTRLTVL.